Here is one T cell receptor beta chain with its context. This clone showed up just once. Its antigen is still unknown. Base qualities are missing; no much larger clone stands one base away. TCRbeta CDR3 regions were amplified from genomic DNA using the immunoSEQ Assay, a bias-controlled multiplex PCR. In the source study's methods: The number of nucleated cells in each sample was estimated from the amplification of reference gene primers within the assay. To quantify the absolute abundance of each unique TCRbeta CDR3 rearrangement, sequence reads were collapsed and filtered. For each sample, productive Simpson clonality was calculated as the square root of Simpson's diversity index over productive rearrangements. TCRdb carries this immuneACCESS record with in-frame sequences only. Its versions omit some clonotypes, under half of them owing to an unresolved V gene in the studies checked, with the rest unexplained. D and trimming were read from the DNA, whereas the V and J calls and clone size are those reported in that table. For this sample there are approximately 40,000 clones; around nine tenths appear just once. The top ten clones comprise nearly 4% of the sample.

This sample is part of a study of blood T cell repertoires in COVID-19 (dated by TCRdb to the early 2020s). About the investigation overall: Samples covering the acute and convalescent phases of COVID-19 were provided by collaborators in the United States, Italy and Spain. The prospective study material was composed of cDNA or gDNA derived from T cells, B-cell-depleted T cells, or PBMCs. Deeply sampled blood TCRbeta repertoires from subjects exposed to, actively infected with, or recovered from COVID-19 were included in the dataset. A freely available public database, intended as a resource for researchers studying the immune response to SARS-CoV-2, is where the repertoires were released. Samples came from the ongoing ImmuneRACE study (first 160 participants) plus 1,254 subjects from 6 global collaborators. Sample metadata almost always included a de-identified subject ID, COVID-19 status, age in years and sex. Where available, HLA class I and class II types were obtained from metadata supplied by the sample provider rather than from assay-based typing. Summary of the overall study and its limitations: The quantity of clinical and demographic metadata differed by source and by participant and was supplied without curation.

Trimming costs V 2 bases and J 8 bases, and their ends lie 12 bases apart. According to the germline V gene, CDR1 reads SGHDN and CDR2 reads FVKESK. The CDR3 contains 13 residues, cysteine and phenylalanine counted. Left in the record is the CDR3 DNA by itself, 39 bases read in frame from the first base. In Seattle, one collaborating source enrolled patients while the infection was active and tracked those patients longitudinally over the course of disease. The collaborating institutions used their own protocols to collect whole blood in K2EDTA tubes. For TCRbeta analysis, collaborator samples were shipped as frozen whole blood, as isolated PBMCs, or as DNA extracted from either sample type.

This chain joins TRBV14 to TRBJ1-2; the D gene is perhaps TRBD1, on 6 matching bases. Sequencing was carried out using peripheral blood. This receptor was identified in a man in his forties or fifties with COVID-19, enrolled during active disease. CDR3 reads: CASSQQTGTGYTF. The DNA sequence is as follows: TGTGCCAGCAGCCAACAAACAGGGACCGGCTACACCTTC.